This TCR beta chain was retrieved from a study of cytotoxic CD8 clonotypes in ibrutinib-treated CLL. General study results and limits: At ibrutinib response, clonality increased, and at progression it declined back toward baseline. Treatment saw public clonotypes, which were uncommon, either contract or stay stable.

Trimming removed 3 bases from V and 7 bases from J; junction bases left unmatched: 4. Germline lookup yields CDR1 SGHRS and CDR2 YFSETQ. The CDR3 runs to 14 residues. This clone was counted between two and nine times. Its antigen is as yet unknown. Libraries were prepared by immunoSEQ multiplex PCR; TCRdb keeps only in-frame clonotypes and omits some of them. The sample holds more than 55,000 clones, about 65% seen once. Sequencing used PBMCs, obtained after 12 months of ibrutinib treatment. The receptor's source is a human donor with chronic lymphocytic leukemia. V and J are TRBV5-1 and TRBJ2-2; 9 bases are a match to TRBD1. The CDR3, as DNA: TGCGCCAGCAGCTCCGGGACAGGGATCGGGGAGCTGTTTTTT. This encodes CASSSGTGIGELFF.